This T cell receptor beta chain was identified during a study of blood T cells in healthy people across ages. A note on this clonotype: Its antigen is currently unknown.

A second PCR of 7 to 11 cycles used a sample-barcoded 5' primer and a J-beta primer mix. TCRdb used MiXCR to reprocess the 5' RACE reads, holding one entry per CDR3 protein. This sample carries around 1.5 million distinct CDR3 sequences, approximately 59% of them seen once, and the ten largest clones take about 6.7%. Findings and limits, study-wide: The study regarded diversity estimates from one million T cells as underestimates. Researchers report that TCR beta diversity correlated strongly with naive T cell percentage.

A minimum of 7 million PBMCs was isolated per sample. The sample was blood. The clonotype originates from a man aged 18 to 35 in good health.

The CDR3 DNA sequence: TGTGCCAGCAGCCCCATGGGGCTGGTGAGTGAGCAGTTCTTC. Its protein product is CASSPMGLVSEQFF. V gene TRBV5-6 combines with J gene TRBJ2-1, with a tentative D call TRBD1 (5 bases). The ends were cut back, 4 bases at V and 9 bases at J, with 17 bases in the middle. This CDR3 has 14 amino acids. Germline V gene sequence: CDR1 SGHDT, CDR2 YYEEEE.